These 18 T cell receptor beta chains were all obtained from the same sample, sequenced in a study of beta chain features in type 1 diabetes. The study's findings and limits: Shortening of TCRB CDR3s, moderate but significant, appeared in all four CD4+ subsets of Type 1 diabetes patients.

No cognate antigen is known for these TCRs. Since all of the isolated RNA was reverse transcribed, expressed TCRB transcripts were what got sequenced. The protocol was immunoSEQ multiplex PCR, while the TCRdb copy is restricted to in-frame clones and leaves out a portion. In the table there are fewer than 450,000 clones, approximately 12% of which are singletons. The sequenced sample was naive CD4+ T cells from blood. These receptors were collected from a woman between 18 and 30 years old with type 1 diabetes.

This clone was seen more than once but under ten times. The chain combines TRBV30 with TRBJ1-5; TRBD1 is a possible D gene (6 bases). There are 16 residues in the CDR3. The V and J ends lost 1 base and 1 base respectively, with 14 bases between them. Germline V gene data show CDR1 as GTSNPN and CDR2 as SVGIG (reference sequence). CDR3 protein: CAWSGGRGASNQPQHF. CDR3 bases: TGTGCCTGGAGTGGAGGCAGGGGAGCAAGCAATCAGCCCCAGCATTTT.

This clone was recorded a few times. Other DNA sequences in this specimen translate into the identical CDR3. The CDR3 here is CASSSGVTEAFF. Here the CDR3 DNA reads TGTGCCAGCAGTTCAGGGGTCACTGAAGCTTTCTTT. The chain uses TRBV28 and TRBJ1-1, with a tentative D call TRBD1 (6 bases). Germline CDR1 reads MDHEN; CDR2 reads SYDVKM. The CDR3 extends over 12 amino acids. V shed 4 bases and J shed 4 bases, with 7 bases lying between them.

This clone came up a few times. The chain couples TRBV5-1 to TRBJ2-2; D is undetermined. Germline CDR1 is SGHRS and CDR2 is YFSETQ. This CDR3 has 11 residues. V was shortened by 7 bases and J by 8 bases, with 9 bases between the two germline ends. The CDR3 is CASRDWGELFF. CDR3 DNA: TGCGCCAGCCGCGACTGGGGGGAGCTGTTTTTT.

The CDR3 here is CASRNEGGGGELFF. The CDR3 DNA reads TGTGCCTCCAGGAATGAAGGGGGCGGCGGGGAGCTGTTTTTT. The chain recombines TRBV30 with TRBJ2-2; 7 positions match TRBD1. The CDR3 spans 14 residues. J gave up 7 bases and V 7 bases, and 12 bases lay outside the gene matches. CDR1 GTSNPN and CDR2 SVGIG come from the germline V gene (reference sequence).

V usage is TRBV29-1 and J usage is TRBJ1-2; 10 nucleotides match TRBD1. With 4 bases clipped from V and 6 bases from J, the junction kept 5 bases outside the gene matches. The germline CDR1 and CDR2 sequences are SQVTM and ANQGSEA. This CDR3 contains 13 residues. This CDR3 is CSVGGQGKDGYTF. CDR3 nucleotides: TGCAGCGTTGGGGGACAGGGGAAAGATGGCTACACCTTC.

This clone was seen more than once but under ten times. The chain has TRBV7-2 and TRBJ2-1; D is perhaps TRBD1 (5 bases). V was clipped by 0 bases and J by 9 bases, with 12 bases between them. Germline loops: CDR1 SGHTA, CDR2 FQGNSA. The CDR3 contains 14 residues. CDR3 in amino acids: CASSLAQGGSEQFF. In DNA, the CDR3 is TGTGCCAGCAGCTTAGCCCAGGGTGGAAGTGAGCAGTTCTTC.

The chain carries TRBV5-1 and TRBJ2-1; TRBD2 aligns across 10 bases. The CDR3 is 16 residues long. Germline CDR1 and CDR2: SGHRS and YFSETQ. V gave up 4 bases and J gave up 10 bases; unmatched junction bases: 14. CDR3 loop: CASSQNPGTSAREQFF. DNA of the CDR3: TGCGCCAGCAGCCAGAACCCCGGGACTAGCGCGAGGGAGCAGTTCTTC.

This chain connects TRBV28 to TRBJ1-4; tentative D call: TRBD1 (6 bases). The CDR3 is 12 amino acids. Trimming removed 3 bases at V and 11 bases at J, with 10 bases between. The V gene's germline CDR1 is MDHEN and CDR2 SYDVKM. This CDR3 is CASSFSRGKLFF. CDR3 DNA sequence: TGTGCCAGCAGTTTTTCTAGGGGGAAACTGTTTTTT.

This clone was seen a handful of times. This sequence joins TRBV11-2 and TRBJ2-1; 9 positions match TRBD2. The germline CDR1 and CDR2 sequences are SGHAT and FQNNGV. The length of the CDR3 is 14 residues. CDR3 protein: CAVRASGKDNEQFF. For the CDR3, the DNA is TGTGCTGTAAGGGCTAGCGGGAAGGACAATGAGCAGTTCTTC.

This clone came up a few times. The V and J genes are TRBV7-8 and TRBJ1-2; 7 positions match TRBD1. V gave up 5 bases and J gave up 4 bases; unmatched junction bases: 7. Germline CDR1 and CDR2: SGHVS and FQNEAQ. The CDR3 is 14 residues long. The CDR3 DNA reads TGTGCCAGCAGCGCCCGACAGGGCGGCTATGGCTACACCTTC. Residues: CASSARQGGYGYTF.

The genes are TRBV4-3 and TRBJ2-2; 9 bases are a match to TRBD2. J lost 8 bases, V lost 4 bases, and 8 bases had no gene match. CDR1 is LGHNA and CDR2 is YSLEER in the germline V gene. The CDR3 consists of 15 residues. The CDR3 sequence: CASSPLAGTMGELFF. The DNA for the CDR3 is TGCGCCAGCAGCCCGCTAGCGGGGACTATGGGGGAGCTGTTTTTT.

This rearrangement joins TRBV4-3 to TRBJ2-3, with 11 nucleotides matching TRBD2. The germline gives CDR1 LGHNA, CDR2 YSLEER. J lost 13 bases, V lost 4 bases, and 7 bases had no gene match. The CDR3 consists of 13 residues. In DNA form, the CDR3 reads TGCGCCAGCAGCCCATATAGCGGGAGGGCCAAGTATTTT. Translated, it gives CASSPYSGRAKYF.

The sample holds a few counts of this clone. CDR3 sequence (DNA): TGTGCCAGCAGTTTGACAGGGTCCTACCAGCCCCAGCATTTT. Encoded protein: CASSLTGSYQPQHF. The chain employs TRBV27 and TRBJ1-5; 7 positions agree with TRBD1. J gave up 7 bases and V 3 bases, and 6 bases lay outside the gene matches. CDR3 length: 14 residues. CDR1 is MNHEY and CDR2 is SMNVEV in the germline V gene (reference sequence).

The chain has TRBV4-3 and TRBJ2-2; 7 nucleotides match TRBD2. Germline V gene lookup returns CDR1 LGHNA and CDR2 YSLEER. This CDR3 region has 17 residues. Trimming removed 1 base from V and 0 bases from J; junction bases left unmatched: 5. CDR3 nucleotide sequence: TGCGCCAGCAGCCAAGGACCAGCGGGGACGAACACCGGGGAGCTGTTTTTT. Protein sequence: CASSQGPAGTNTGELFF.

The rearrangement joins TRBV10-3 to TRBJ2-7, with D maybe TRBD2 (5 bases). Germline values: CDR1 ENHRY, CDR2 SYGVKD. Trimming shortened V by 6 bases and J by 0 bases, and 9 bases separated the two germline ends. The CDR3 length is 13 residues. The CDR3 is CAIREGSSYEQYV. In DNA, the CDR3 is TGTGCCATCAGGGAAGGGAGCTCCTACGAGCAGTACGTC.

The chain employs TRBV19 and TRBJ1-5; D possibly corresponds to TRBD1 (5 bases). This CDR3 spans 14 amino acids. Trimming took 6 bases from V and 4 from J, leaving 13 bases between them. Germline lookup yields CDR1 LNHDA and CDR2 SQIVND (reference sequence). Here the CDR3 DNA reads TGTGCCAGTAGACGGATGGGGGGGAATCAGCCCCAGCATTTT. Translated, it gives CASRRMGGNQPQHF. Together with reference TRBV19 and TRBJ1-5, the CDR3 gives the full variable domain: DGGITQSPKYLFRKEGQNVTLSCEQNLNHDAMYWYRQDPGQGLRLIYYSQIVNDFQKGDIAEGYSVSREKKESFPLTVTSAQKNPTAFYLCASRRMGGNQPQHFGDGTRLSIL.

This clone was detected only a few times. The rearrangement joins TRBV5-4 to TRBJ2-7; D possibly corresponds to TRBD1 (6 bases). The CDR3 is made up of 13 amino acids. Trimming took off 1 base at V and 5 bases at J, with 10 bases between the two ends. CDR1 is SGHNT, CDR2 YYREEE, per germline (reference sequence). The CDR3 here is CASSLYRENEQYF. The DNA for the CDR3 is TGTGCCAGCAGCTTGTACAGGGAGAACGAGCAGTACTTC. The complete variable domain, with remaining parts taken from reference TRBV5-4 and TRBJ2-7, reads ETGVTQSPTHLIKTRGQQVTLRCSSQSGHNTVSWYQQALGQGPQFIFQYYREEENGRGNFPPRFSGLQFPNYSSELNVNALELDDSALYLCASSLYRENEQYFGPGTRLTVT.

This clone has only a few counts. The junction shows a germline mismatch at one end, possibly a read error. J is TRBJ2-5 and V is TRBV5-4; 9 bases agree with TRBD2. The CDR3 has 18 amino acids. CDR1 is SGHNT, CDR2 YYREEE, per germline (reference sequence). CDR3 loop: CASSQETSGHDPRETQYF. The CDR3 nucleotides read TGCGCCAGCAGCCAAGAAACTAGCGGGCACGACCCCCGAGAGACCCAGTACTTC.